The rows below give T cell receptor beta chains drawn from one sample of a study of identical twins. MiXCR, applied by TCRdb to the 5' RACE reads, yields one record per CDR3 protein. The sample has fewer than 250,000 distinct CDR3 sequences; 9.4% are singletons. What was sequenced was memory (CD45RO+) T cells sorted from blood. These receptors originate from a woman aged 18 to 35 in good health. Each CDR3 is given with its conserved first and last residue. The D gene is left open where the match is weak. Clone size is stated in some rows and not others, as once, few, many or a class when expanded.

V gene	clone size	D gene	J gene	CDR3 protein	CDR3 DNA
TRBV5-1	many	.	TRBJ2-3	CASSLGLGATTDTQYF	TGCGCCAGCAGCTTGGGTCTCGGTGCTACCACAGATACGCAGTATTTT
TRBV7-2	few	.	TRBJ1-5	CASSRDSLSNQPQHF	TGTGCCAGCAGTCGCGACAGCCTTAGCAATCAGCCCCAGCATTTT
TRBV12-3/TRBV12-4	many	.	TRBJ2-1	CASSLVSPWGLNEQFF	TGTGCCAGCAGTTTAGTGTCCCCGTGGGGGCTGAATGAGCAGTTCTTC
TRBV11-2	few	TRBD2	TRBJ2-5	CASSLDPGGETQYF	TGTGCCAGCAGCTTAGACCCGGGAGGGGAGACCCAGTACTTC
TRBV7-2	few	.	TRBJ2-1	CASSLAGPSYNEQFF	TGTGCCAGCAGCTTAGCGGGGCCTTCCTACAATGAGCAGTTCTTC
TRBV7-2	.	TRBD1	TRBJ1-1	CASSSEPRGRLEAFF	TGTGCCAGCAGCTCAGAACCCAGGGGGCGTCTTGAAGCTTTCTTT
TRBV20-1	.	.	TRBJ2-2	CSARVRSSYLRSGELFF	TGCAGTGCTAGAGTCCGCTCTAGCTACCTTCGGTCCGGGGAGCTGTTTTTT
TRBV9	many	.	TRBJ2-2	CASSVGGGNTGELFF	TGTGCCAGCAGCGTAGGAGGGGGGAACACCGGGGAGCTGTTTTTT
TRBV5-6	many	.	TRBJ1-1	CASSLGQIVAEAFF	TGTGCCAGCAGCTTGGGACAGATAGTCGCTGAAGCTTTCTTT
TRBV18	few	.	TRBJ2-1	CASSPSSSLSYNEQFF	TGTGCCAGCTCACCCTCTAGCTCCCTAAGCTACAATGAGCAGTTCTTC
TRBV5-1	few	.	TRBJ2-3	CASSFTSRADTQYF	TGCGCCAGCAGCTTTACTAGTAGGGCAGATACGCAGTATTTT
TRBV6-1	.	.	TRBJ2-1	CASRPVRLDEQFF	TGTGCCAGCAGACCGGTTAGGCTCGATGAGCAGTTCTTC
TRBV6-5	.	TRBD1	TRBJ1-2	CASRYRGDYGYTF	TGTGCCAGCAGATACAGGGGGGACTATGGCTACACCTTC
TRBV18	many	.	TRBJ2-6	CASSPPLSGANVLTF	TGTGCCAGCTCACCGCCCCTCTCTGGGGCCAACGTCCTGACTTTC
TRBV6-2/TRBV6-3	.	.	TRBJ2-2	CASSYEAENTGELFF	TGTGCCAGCAGTTACGAGGCCGAGAACACCGGGGAGCTGTTTTTT
TRBV4-2	few	TRBD2	TRBJ2-1	CASSQGPAGGGDEQFF	TGTGCCAGCAGCCAAGGCCCAGCGGGGGGCGGGGATGAGCAGTTCTTC
TRBV5-5	few	TRBD1	TRBJ1-2	CASSFGTVDNRYYGYTF	TGTGCCAGCAGCTTCGGGACAGTAGATAATCGTTACTATGGCTACACCTTC
TRBV12-3/TRBV12-4	many	.	TRBJ1-2	CASSLGGGGNYGYTF	TGTGCCAGCAGTTTAGGTGGGGGGGGGAACTATGGCTACACCTTC
TRBV9	.	.	TRBJ2-7	CASSGGTVSGQYF	TGTGCCAGCAGTGGCGGGACGGTATCCGGGCAGTACTTC
TRBV29-1	.	.	TRBJ1-1	CSVVKNTEAFF	TGCAGCGTTGTCAAGAACACTGAAGCTTTCTTT
TRBV11-3	many	.	TRBJ2-1	CASSLGGVAYNEQFF	TGTGCCAGCAGCTTAGGCGGCGTGGCCTACAATGAGCAGTTCTTC
TRBV20-1	many	.	TRBJ2-7	CSARGWDIYEQYF	TGCAGTGCTAGAGGATGGGACATCTACGAGCAGTACTTC
TRBV10-1	many	.	TRBJ1-5	CASSDGGQPQHF	TGCGCCAGCAGTGACGGGGGTCAGCCCCAGCATTTT
TRBV14	many	.	TRBJ2-1	CASSPGNYNEQFF	TGTGCCAGCAGCCCCGGGAACTACAATGAGCAGTTCTTC
TRBV6-2/TRBV6-3	few	.	TRBJ1-1	CASSPGPGTGMGHTEAFF	TGTGCCAGCAGTCCCGGCCCAGGGACGGGAATGGGGCACACTGAAGCTTTCTTT
TRBV29-1	few	TRBD1	TRBJ1-2	CSADRGTYGYTF	TGCAGCGCTGACAGGGGCACCTATGGCTACACCTTC
TRBV29-1	few	.	TRBJ2-7	CSVGLDEQYF	TGCAGCGTTGGGTTGGACGAGCAGTACTTC
TRBV12-3/TRBV12-4	.	.	TRBJ1-2	CASSPTRTGYGYTF	TGTGCCAGCAGTCCGACACGGACGGGCTATGGCTACACCTTC
TRBV7-8	many	TRBD2	TRBJ2-1	CASSPMGGDNEQFF	TGTGCCAGCAGCCCGATGGGGGGGGACAATGAGCAGTTCTTC
TRBV6-2/TRBV6-3	.	.	TRBJ2-1	CASRERRDAEQFF	TGTGCCAGCAGAGAGAGGCGGGACGCCGAGCAGTTCTTC
TRBV3-1	many	.	TRBJ2-1	CASSRADFSYNEQFF	TGTGCCAGCAGTAGGGCGGATTTCTCCTACAATGAGCAGTTCTTC
TRBV5-1	few	.	TRBJ2-5	CASSSGNVQETQYF	TGCGCCAGCAGCTCCGGGAACGTCCAAGAGACCCAGTACTTC
TRBV7-2	few	TRBD2	TRBJ2-4	CASSRGLAGGLQNIQYF	TGTGCCAGCAGCCGGGGACTAGCGGGAGGATTGCAAAACATTCAGTACTTC
TRBV7-8	few	.	TRBJ2-7	CASSLTKGQYF	TGTGCCAGCAGCTTAACCAAAGGGCAGTACTTC